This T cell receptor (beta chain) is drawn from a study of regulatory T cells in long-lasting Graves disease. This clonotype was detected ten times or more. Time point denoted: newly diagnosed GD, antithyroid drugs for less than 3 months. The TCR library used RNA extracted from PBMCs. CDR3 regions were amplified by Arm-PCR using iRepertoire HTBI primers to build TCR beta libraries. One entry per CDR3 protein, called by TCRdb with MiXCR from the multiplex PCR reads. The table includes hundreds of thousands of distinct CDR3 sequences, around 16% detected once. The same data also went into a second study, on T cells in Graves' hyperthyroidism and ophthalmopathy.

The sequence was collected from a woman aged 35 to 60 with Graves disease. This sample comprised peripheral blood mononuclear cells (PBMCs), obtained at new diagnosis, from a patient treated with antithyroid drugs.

CDR3 in DNA: TGTGCCAGCAGCGAAGGGGAGGGCGGTCAGCCCCAGCATTTT. It translates to CASSEGEGGQPQHF. This chain uses TRBV9 with TRBJ1-5; D is perhaps TRBD1 (5 bases). This CDR3 is 14 amino acids long. Looked up from germline, CDR1 is SGDLS and CDR2 is YYNGEE. Trimming pared 3 bases from V and 6 bases from J, leaving 13 bases between.